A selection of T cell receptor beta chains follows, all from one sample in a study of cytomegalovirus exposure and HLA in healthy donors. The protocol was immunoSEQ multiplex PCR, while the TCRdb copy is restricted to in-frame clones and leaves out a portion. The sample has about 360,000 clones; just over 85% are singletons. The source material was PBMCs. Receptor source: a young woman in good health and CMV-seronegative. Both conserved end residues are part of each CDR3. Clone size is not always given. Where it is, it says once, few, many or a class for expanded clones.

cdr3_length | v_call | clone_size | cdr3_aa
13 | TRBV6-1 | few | CAIEVVYTGELFF
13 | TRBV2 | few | CASSWTGVNEQFF
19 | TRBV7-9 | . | CASSSQMLQGIRGRNTIYF
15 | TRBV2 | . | CASSGLGTANSPLHF
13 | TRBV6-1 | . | CASRQGFGYEQYF
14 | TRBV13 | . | CASSPTGGQTEAFF
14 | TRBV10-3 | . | CAISEAGGSYEQYF
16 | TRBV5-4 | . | CASSTGGSLRDTEAFF
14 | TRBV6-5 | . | CASSISRVSYEQYF
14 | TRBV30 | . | CAWSVDRTNEKLFF
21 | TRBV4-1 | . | CASSQDARLIAGGSSYNEQFF
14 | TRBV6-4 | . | CASSDSGGTGELFF
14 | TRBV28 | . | CASSLTTGVRGYTF
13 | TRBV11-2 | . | CASSSRLTDTQYF
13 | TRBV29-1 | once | CSVEEGGQETQYF
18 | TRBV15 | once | CATSRDLASALPGNTIYF
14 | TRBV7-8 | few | CASSLEQGFQPQHF
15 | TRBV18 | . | CASSPQITGKDTQYF
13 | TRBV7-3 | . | CASSFGKGYGYTF
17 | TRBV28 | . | CASSLYGGTGSSTEAFF
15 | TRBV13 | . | CASSSDPRPGGELFF
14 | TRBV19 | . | CASSIQGAHYGYTF
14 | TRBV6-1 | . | CASSDLRVNTEAFF
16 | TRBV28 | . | CASSLWTSGRGETQYF
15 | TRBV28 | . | CASSPRQGHGDTQYF
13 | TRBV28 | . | CASSRQGFTEAFF
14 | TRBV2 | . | CASSDEGGNQPQHF
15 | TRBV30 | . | CAWSFQGARGQPQHF
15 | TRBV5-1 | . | CASSHGQGPNSPLHF
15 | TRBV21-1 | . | CASSKVYRVAYGYTF
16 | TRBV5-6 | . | CASSQRQGRSYNEQFF
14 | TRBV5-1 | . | CASSLRGRDEKLFF
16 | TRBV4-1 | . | CASSRGLAGVYNEQFF
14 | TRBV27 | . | CASSLSGTVYEQYF
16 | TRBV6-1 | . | CASSERGRGETYEQYF
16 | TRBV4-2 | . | CASSQESGRNTGELFF
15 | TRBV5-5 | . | CASSLVQGRGEKLFF
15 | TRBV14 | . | CASSQGLLRSNEQFF
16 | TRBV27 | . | CASSPSGEREIHEQYF
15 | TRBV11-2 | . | CASSSYSGNSYEQYF
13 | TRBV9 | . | CASSVDSSYEQYF
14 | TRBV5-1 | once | CASSSNFRLAEQYF
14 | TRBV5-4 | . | CASSLWTDTDTQYF
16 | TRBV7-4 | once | CASSPPTLDRNTEAFF
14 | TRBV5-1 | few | CASSVGTGGEKLFF
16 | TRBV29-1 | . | CSVGGASGPRTDTQYF
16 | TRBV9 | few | CAIPNWGDRVNNEQYF
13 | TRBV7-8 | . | CASRTSGRHTQYF
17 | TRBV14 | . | CASSRYLAETNTGELFF
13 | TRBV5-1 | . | CASGIQAFDTQYF
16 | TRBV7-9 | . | CASSSFAGGSSETQYF